A selection of T cell receptor beta chains follows, all from one sample in a study of response to subunit inactivated influenza vaccine. TCRdb called the RT-PCR reads again in MiXCR, with one record for every CDR3 protein. The sample consists of 650,000 to 800,000 distinct CDR3 sequences, more than 11% of them appearing once. This sample comprised PBMCs from blood, obtained roughly 15 days before vaccination. These TCRs come from a man in his forties or fifties who received an inactivated influenza vaccine. CDR3s include the opening cysteine and the closing phenylalanine or tryptophan. The D gene is left open where the match is weak. Rows may omit the clone size; those that give it use once, few, many or a size class.

>few|TRBJ2-5|TRBV12-3/TRBV12-4|.
TGTGCCAGCAGCCCAGTAACGGGAATAGAGACCCAGTACTTC
CASSPVTGIETQYF
>.|TRBJ2-5|TRBV6-5|.
TGTGCCAGCAGTTACTCGTTGGGGGGTGTGGAGACCCAGTACTTC
CASSYSLGGVETQYF
>few|TRBJ2-2|TRBV12-3/TRBV12-4|TRBD2
TGTGCCAGCAGTTTAGCTAGCGGGATAAACACCGGGGAGCTGTTTTTT
CASSLASGINTGELFF
>.|TRBJ2-2|TRBV20-1|TRBD2
TGCAGTGCAGGGACTAGCGGGGCCGGGGAGCTGTTTTTT
CSAGTSGAGELFF
>few|TRBJ1-1|TRBV4-1|.
TGCGCCAGCAGCCAAGGTCATGGGGCGTTAAGAACTGAAGCTTTCTTT
CASSQGHGALRTEAFF
>few|TRBJ2-7|TRBV4-3|.
TGCGCCAGCAGCCAAACGGCCGATGGCTCCTACGAGCAGTACTTC
CASSQTADGSYEQYF
>few|TRBJ2-3|TRBV4-2|TRBD1
TGTGCCAGCAGCCACCCGCAGGGGGAGTTTTTAGATACGCAGTATTTT
CASSHPQGEFLDTQYF
>.|TRBJ2-5|TRBV29-1|.
TGCAGCGTCCGGACAGACCAAGAGACCCAGTACTTC
CSVRTDQETQYF
>.|TRBJ1-1|TRBV12-3/TRBV12-4|TRBD1
TGTGCCAGCAGTAGGACAGGGGGGTGGGGCACTGAAGCTTTCTTT
CASSRTGGWGTEAFF
>.|TRBJ2-3|TRBV2|TRBD1
TGTGCCACCTCAGCGCAGGGGGCGCCCACAGATACGCAGTATTTT
CATSAQGAPTDTQYF
>.|TRBJ2-5|TRBV5-1|.
TGCGCCAGCAGCAGCGACGGGTGGGAGACCCAGTACTTC
CASSSDGWETQYF
>.|TRBJ2-1|TRBV6-1|.
TGTGCCAGCAGTGAACAGGGGCGATACAATGAGCAGTTCTTC
CASSEQGRYNEQFF
>few|TRBJ2-5|TRBV27|TRBD1
TGTGCCAGCAGTCATCGGACAGGGGAGACCCAGTACTTC
CASSHRTGETQYF
>few|TRBJ2-2|TRBV28|TRBD2
TGTGCCAGCAGGCGGACTAGCGGGTACACCGGGGAGCTGTTTTTT
CASRRTSGYTGELFF
>.|TRBJ1-2|TRBV28|.
TGTGCCAGCAGCTGGGGGGGAGGAAACTATGGCTACACCTTC
CASSWGGGNYGYTF
>.|TRBJ2-7|TRBV20-1|.
TGCAGTGCTAGTCAAGCAGTCTCCTACGAGCAGTACTTC
CSASQAVSYEQYF
>many|TRBJ2-7|TRBV29-1|TRBD1
TGCAGCGTTGAGTGGGACAGTTACGAGCAGTACTTC
CSVEWDSYEQYF
>.|TRBJ2-6|TRBV10-3|.
TGTGCCATCACGGGGACTGGGGCCAACGTCCTGACTTTC
CAITGTGANVLTF
>few|TRBJ2-7|TRBV18|.
TGTGCCAGCTCACCCCCGGGACCCACTCGCGAGCAGTACTTC
CASSPPGPTREQYF
>.|TRBJ2-1|TRBV20-1|.
TGCAGTCCCCTCGGGAATGAGCAGTTCTTC
CSPLGNEQFF
>few|TRBJ1-4|TRBV7-9|TRBD1
TGTGCCAGCAGGACCGGGACAGGGGTTGAAAAACTGTTTTTT
CASRTGTGVEKLFF
>.|TRBJ1-2|TRBV6-2/TRBV6-3|TRBD1
TGTGCCAGCAGTTACCTCGGGACAGGGGATTCTGAGAGTGGCTACACCTTC
CASSYLGTGDSESGYTF
>.|TRBJ2-2|TRBV24-1|TRBD1
TGTGCCACTCAGACAGGGGGCCGAACCGGGGAGCTGTTTTTT
CATQTGGRTGELFF
>.|TRBJ1-5|TRBV10-3|.
TGTGCCATCAGTGAGGAAAGCAATCAGCCCCAGCATTTT
CAISEESNQPQHF
>.|TRBJ1-3|TRBV7-2|.
TGTGCCAGCAGCTTAGCGGTGGGGTCTGGAAACACCATATATTTT
CASSLAVGSGNTIYF
>few|TRBJ2-2|TRBV6-1|TRBD2
TGTGCCAGCAGACGACTAGCGGGGCCCGCGCTGTTTTTT
CASRRLAGPALFF
>few|TRBJ2-5|TRBV5-1|.
TGCGCCAGCAGCTTGGCGGGAGAGCCCGAAGAGACCCAGTACTTC
CASSLAGEPEETQYF
>many|TRBJ1-5|TRBV2|.
TGTGCCAGCAGTGTTTCTGCTCGCAATCAGCCCCAGCATTTT
CASSVSARNQPQHF
>few|TRBJ1-5|TRBV5-6|TRBD1
TGTGCCAGCAGCTTGGACAGGGGGCTTCAGCCCCAGCATTTT
CASSLDRGLQPQHF
>few|TRBJ2-5|TRBV7-9|.
TGTGCCAGCAGGTTCGCGGGTTCAGAGACCCAGTACTTC
CASRFAGSETQYF
>few|TRBJ2-1|TRBV18|.
TGTGCCAGCGCACCTGTAGGGGTGAGCGGGAATGAGCAGTTCTTC
CASAPVGVSGNEQFF
>few|TRBJ2-1|TRBV12-3/TRBV12-4|.
TGTGCCAGCAGTCTATTGACAGGCTTACCCTACAATGAGCAGTTCTTC
CASSLLTGLPYNEQFF
>.|TRBJ2-1|TRBV20-1|.
TGCAGTGCTACCCGGGGTAGGTCTGAGCAGTTCTTC
CSATRGRSEQFF
>once|TRBJ2-6|TRBV9|TRBD2
TGTGCCAGCACCGCAGGCGGGGGTGGAGGGGCCAACGTCCTGACTTTC
CASTAGGGGGANVLTF
>.|TRBJ2-7|TRBV27|TRBD1
TGTGCCAGCAGTTTCCTGGGACAGCCCGACGGGCAGTACTTC
CASSFLGQPDGQYF
>.|TRBJ2-7|TRBV5-1|TRBD2
TGCGCCAGCAGCTCTGGACTAGCGGGAACTTACGAGCAGTACTTC
CASSSGLAGTYEQYF
>.|TRBJ2-2|TRBV20-1|.
TGCAGTGCTAGAGATTCACTAGCCGGGGAGCTGTTTTTT
CSARDSLAGELFF
>.|TRBJ1-1|TRBV6-1|.
TGTGCCAGCACCGAGGGGGGTCTGTACACTGAAGCTTTCTTT
CASTEGGLYTEAFF
>few|TRBJ2-1|TRBV4-1|TRBD2
TGCGCCAGCAGCCAAGTTGAGCGGGGGGGCTACAATGAGCAGTTCTTC
CASSQVERGGYNEQFF
>.|TRBJ1-4|TRBV20-1|.
TGCAGTGCCGGGGGATTTAATGAAAAACTGTTTTTT
CSAGGFNEKLFF
>few|TRBJ2-3|TRBV5-1|.
TGCGCCAGCAGCTTGGGGTCTTCCGGGAGTGCAGATACGCAGTATTTT
CASSLGSSGSADTQYF
>.|TRBJ2-1|TRBV29-1|.
TGCAGCGATCGACAGAGTTACAATGAGCAGTTCTTC
CSDRQSYNEQFF
>many|TRBJ1-2|TRBV12-3/TRBV12-4|.
TGTGCCACCCAAATGTCGGCAGCTAACTATGGCTACACCTTC
CATQMSAANYGYTF
>.|TRBJ2-2|TRBV13|.
TGTGCCAGCAGCCTCTCGGGGCCTCTCGGGGACACCGGGGAGCTGTTTTTT
CASSLSGPLGDTGELFF
>.|TRBJ2-2|TRBV14|.
TGTGCCAGCAGCCTTTTTACAGGGATGCGGACCGGGGAGCTGTTTTTT
CASSLFTGMRTGELFF